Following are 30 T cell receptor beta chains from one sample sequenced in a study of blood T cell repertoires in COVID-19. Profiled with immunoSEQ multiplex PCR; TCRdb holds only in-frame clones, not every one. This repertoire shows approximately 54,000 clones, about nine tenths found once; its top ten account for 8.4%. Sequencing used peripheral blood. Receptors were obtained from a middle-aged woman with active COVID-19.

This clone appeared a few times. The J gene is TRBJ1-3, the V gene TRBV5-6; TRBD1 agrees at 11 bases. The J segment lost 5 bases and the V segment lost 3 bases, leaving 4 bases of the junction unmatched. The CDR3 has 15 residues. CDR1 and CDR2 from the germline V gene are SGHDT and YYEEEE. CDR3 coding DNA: TGTGCCAGCAGCTCGGACAGGGGGCTGAGAAACACCATATATTTT. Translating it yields CASSSDRGLRNTIYF.

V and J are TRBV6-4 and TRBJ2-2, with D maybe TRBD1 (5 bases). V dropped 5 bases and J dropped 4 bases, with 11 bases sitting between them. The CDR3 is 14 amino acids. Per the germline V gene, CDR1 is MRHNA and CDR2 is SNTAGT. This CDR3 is CASSLDRGTGELFF. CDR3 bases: TGTGCCAGCAGTCTCGATAGGGGCACCGGGGAGCTGTTTTTT.

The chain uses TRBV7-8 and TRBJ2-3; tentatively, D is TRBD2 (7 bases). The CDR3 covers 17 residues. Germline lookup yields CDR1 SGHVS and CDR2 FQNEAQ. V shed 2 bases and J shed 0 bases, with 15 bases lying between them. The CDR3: CASSLSVGGHSTDTQYF. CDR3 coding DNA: TGTGCCAGCAGCTTATCAGTCGGGGGGCACAGCACAGATACGCAGTATTTT.

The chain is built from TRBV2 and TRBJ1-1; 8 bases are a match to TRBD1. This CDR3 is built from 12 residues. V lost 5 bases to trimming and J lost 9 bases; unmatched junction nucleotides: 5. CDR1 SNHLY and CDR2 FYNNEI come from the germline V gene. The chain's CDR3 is CASSQTGEQAFF. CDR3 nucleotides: TGTGCCAGCAGTCAGACAGGGGAGCAAGCTTTCTTT.

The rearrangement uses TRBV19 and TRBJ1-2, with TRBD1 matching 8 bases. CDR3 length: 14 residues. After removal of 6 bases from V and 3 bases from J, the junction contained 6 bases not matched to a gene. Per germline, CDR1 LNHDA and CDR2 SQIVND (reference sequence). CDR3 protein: CASSPGQVDYGYTF. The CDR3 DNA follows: TGTGCCAGTAGCCCGGGACAGGTTGACTATGGCTACACCTTC.

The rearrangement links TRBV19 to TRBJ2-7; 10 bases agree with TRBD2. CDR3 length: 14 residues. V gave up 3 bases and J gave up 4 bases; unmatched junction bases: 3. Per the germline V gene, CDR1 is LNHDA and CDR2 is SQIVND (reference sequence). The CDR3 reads CASSIGTSVYEQYF. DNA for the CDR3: TGTGCCAGTAGTATCGGGACTAGCGTTTACGAGCAGTACTTC.

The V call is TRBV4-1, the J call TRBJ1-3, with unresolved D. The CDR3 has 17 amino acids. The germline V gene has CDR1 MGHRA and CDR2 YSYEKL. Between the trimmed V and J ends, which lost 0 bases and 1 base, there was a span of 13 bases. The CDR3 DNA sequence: TGCGCCAGCAGCCAAGATCCCAGCGGGAGGTCTGGAAACACCATATATTTT. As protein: CASSQDPSGRSGNTIYF.

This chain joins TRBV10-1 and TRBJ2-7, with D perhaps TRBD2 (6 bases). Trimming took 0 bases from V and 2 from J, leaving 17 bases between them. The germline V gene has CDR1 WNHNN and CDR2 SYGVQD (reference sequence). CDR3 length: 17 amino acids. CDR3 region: CASSESQTSLQTYEQYF. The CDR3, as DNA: TGCGCCAGCAGTGAGTCCCAAACTAGCCTCCAAACCTACGAGCAGTACTTC.

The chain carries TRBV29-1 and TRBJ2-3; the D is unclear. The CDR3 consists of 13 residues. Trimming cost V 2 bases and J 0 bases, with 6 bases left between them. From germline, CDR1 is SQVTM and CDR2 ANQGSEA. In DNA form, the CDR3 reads TGCAGCGTTGAATCTCCTAGCACAGATACGCAGTATTTT. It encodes CSVESPSTDTQYF.

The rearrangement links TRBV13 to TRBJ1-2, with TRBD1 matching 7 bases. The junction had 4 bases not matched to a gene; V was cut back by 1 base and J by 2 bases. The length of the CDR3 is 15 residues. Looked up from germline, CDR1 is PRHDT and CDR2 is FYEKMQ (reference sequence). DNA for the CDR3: TGTGCCAGCAGCTTAGTCGCCAGGGGGAACTATGGCTACACCTTC. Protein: CASSLVARGNYGYTF.

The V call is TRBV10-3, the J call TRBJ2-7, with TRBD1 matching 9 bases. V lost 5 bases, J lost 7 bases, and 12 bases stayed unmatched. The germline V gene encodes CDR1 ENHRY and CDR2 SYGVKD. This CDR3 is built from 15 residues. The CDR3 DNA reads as TGTGCCATCAGTTCACCTGACAGGGGGAGTGAAGAGCAGTACTTC. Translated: CAISSPDRGSEEQYF.

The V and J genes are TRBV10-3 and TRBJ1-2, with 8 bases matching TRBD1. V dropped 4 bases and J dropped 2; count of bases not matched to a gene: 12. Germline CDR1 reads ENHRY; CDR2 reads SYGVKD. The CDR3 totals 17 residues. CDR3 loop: CAISGPRGQALNYGYTF. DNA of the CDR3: TGTGCCATCAGTGGGCCTCGGGGACAGGCTCTCAACTATGGCTACACCTTC.

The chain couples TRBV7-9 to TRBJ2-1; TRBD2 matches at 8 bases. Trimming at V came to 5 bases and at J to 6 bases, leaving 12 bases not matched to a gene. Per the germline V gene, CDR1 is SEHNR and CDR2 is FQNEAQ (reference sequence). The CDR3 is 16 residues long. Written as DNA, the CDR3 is TGTGCCAGCAGCCAACCGGGGGGGCCTCGCCTCAATGAGCAGTTCTTC. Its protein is CASSQPGGPRLNEQFF.

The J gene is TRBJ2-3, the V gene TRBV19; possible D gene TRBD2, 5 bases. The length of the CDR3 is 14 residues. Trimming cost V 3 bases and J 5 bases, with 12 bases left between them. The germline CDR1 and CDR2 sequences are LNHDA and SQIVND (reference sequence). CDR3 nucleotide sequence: TGTGCCAGTAGTATTGAATGGGCGGGAGATACGCAGTATTTT. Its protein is CASSIEWAGDTQYF.

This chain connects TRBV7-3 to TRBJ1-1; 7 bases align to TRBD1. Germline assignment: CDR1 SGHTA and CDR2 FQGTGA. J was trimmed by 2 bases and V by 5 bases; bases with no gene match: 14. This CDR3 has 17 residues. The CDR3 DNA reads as TGTGCCAGCAGCCCTAGCCCGGGACAGAGACCTAACACTGAAGCTTTCTTT. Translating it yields CASSPSPGQRPNTEAFF.

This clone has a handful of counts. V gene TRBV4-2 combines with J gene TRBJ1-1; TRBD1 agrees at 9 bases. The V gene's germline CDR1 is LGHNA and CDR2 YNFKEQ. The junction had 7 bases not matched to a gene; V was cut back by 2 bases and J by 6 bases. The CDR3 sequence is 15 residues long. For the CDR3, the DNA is TGTGCCAGCAGCCAACCAGGGACAGGGTCGGCTGAAGCTTTCTTT. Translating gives CASSQPGTGSAEAFF.

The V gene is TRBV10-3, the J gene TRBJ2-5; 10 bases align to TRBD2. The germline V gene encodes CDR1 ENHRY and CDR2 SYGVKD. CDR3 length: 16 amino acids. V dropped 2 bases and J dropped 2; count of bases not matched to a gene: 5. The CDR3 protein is CAISEDRTSGQETQYF. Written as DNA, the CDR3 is TGTGCCATCAGTGAGGATAGGACTAGCGGTCAAGAGACCCAGTACTTC.

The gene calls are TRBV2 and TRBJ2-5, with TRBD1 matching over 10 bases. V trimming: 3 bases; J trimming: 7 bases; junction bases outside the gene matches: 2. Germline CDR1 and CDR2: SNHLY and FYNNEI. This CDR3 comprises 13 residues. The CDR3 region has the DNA TGTGCCAGCAGTGACAGGACAGGGGGGACCCAGTACTTC. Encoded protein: CASSDRTGGTQYF.

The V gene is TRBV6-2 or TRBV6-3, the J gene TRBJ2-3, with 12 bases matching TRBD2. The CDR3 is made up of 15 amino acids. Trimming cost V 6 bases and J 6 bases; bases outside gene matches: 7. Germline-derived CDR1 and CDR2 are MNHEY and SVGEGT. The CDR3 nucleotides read TGTGCCAGCAGCGGACTAGCGGGGAGGTTGGATACGCAGTATTTT. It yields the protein CASSGLAGRLDTQYF.

The CDR3 region has the DNA TGCAGTGCCGTGACACAGGGGCAGCAGTTCTTC. Translation gives CSAVTQGQQFF. J is TRBJ2-1 and V is TRBV20-1, with 7 positions matching TRBD1. The CDR3 has 11 amino acids. The V and J ends lost 6 bases and 11 bases, in that order; junction bases with no gene match: 7. From germline, CDR1 is DFQATT and CDR2 SNEGSKA (reference sequence).

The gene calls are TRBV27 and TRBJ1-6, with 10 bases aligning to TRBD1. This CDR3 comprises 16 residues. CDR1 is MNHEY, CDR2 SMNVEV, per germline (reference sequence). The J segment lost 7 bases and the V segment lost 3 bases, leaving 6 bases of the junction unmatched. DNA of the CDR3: TGTGCCAGCAGTTTGGCGTCGGGACAGGGGAATTCACCCCTCCACTTT. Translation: CASSLASGQGNSPLHF.

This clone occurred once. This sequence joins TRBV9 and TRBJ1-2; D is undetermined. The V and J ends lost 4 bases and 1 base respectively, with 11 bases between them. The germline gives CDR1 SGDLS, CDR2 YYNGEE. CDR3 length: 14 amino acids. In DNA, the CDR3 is TGTGCCAGCAGCCCGAGGGCAGATAACTATGGCTACACCTTC. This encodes CASSPRADNYGYTF.

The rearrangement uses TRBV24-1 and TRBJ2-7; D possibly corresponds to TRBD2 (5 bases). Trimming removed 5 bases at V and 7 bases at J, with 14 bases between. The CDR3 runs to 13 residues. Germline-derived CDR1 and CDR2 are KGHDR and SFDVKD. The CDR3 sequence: CATSAGERREQYF. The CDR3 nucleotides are TGTGCCACCAGTGCCGGGGAACGTCGGGAGCAGTACTTC.

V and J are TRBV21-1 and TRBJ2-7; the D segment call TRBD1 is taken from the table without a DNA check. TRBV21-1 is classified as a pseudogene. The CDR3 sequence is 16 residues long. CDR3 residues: CASSKPERWGGYEQYF. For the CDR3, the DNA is TGTGCCAGCAGCAAACCGGAGCGTTGGGGCGGATACGAGCAGTACTTC.

The CDR3 DNA is TGTGCCAGCTCTCTCGACGGGAGTAAACTTTACGAGCAGTACTTC. It translates to CASSLDGSKLYEQYF. This chain uses TRBV18 with TRBJ2-7; D perhaps matches TRBD2 (6 bases). This CDR3 region has 15 residues. The ends were cut back, 6 bases at V and 4 bases at J, with 19 bases in the middle. CDR1 and CDR2 (germline): KGHSH, LQKENI.

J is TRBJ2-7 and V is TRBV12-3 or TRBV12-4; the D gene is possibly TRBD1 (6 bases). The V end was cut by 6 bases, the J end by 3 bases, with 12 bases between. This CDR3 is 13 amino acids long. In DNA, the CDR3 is TGTGCCAGCAGCCGGGGACACGGCTACGAGCAGTACTTC. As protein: CASSRGHGYEQYF.

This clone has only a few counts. The CDR3 nucleotides read TGTGCCAGCAGGGAACTAGCGGGGATGACAGATACGCAGTATTTT. This gives the protein CASRELAGMTDTQYF. V usage is TRBV2 and J usage is TRBJ2-3; TRBD2 matches at 10 bases. The CDR3 length is 15 residues. The germline CDR1 and CDR2 sequences are SNHLY and FYNNEI. The V segment lost 6 bases and the J segment 3 bases; nucleotides outside the gene matches: 6.

CDR3 nucleotide sequence: TGTGCCAGCAAAGGACAGGGAGCCCCCTACGAGCAGTACTTC. It codes for CASKGQGAPYEQYF. The rearrangement uses TRBV2 and TRBJ2-7, with 8 bases lining up with TRBD1. Germline CDR1 and CDR2: SNHLY and FYNNEI. V gave up 7 bases and J gave up 2 bases; unmatched junction bases: 7. The CDR3 extends over 14 amino acids.

The DNA of the CDR3 is TGCGCCAGCAGCTTGGGTAACGCAGGGTCTGAAGCTTTCTTT. Translating it yields CASSLGNAGSEAFF. The chain couples TRBV5-1 to TRBJ1-1; tentative D call: TRBD1 (5 bases). CDR3 size: 14 residues. The ends were cut back, 0 bases at V and 6 bases at J, with 12 bases in the middle. Per the germline V gene, CDR1 is SGHRS and CDR2 is YFSETQ.

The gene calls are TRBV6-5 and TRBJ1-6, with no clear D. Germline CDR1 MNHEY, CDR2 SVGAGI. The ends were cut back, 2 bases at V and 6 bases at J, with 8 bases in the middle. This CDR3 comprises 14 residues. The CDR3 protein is CASSYRPGNSPLHF. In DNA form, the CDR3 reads TGTGCCAGCAGTTACCGGCCGGGTAATTCACCCCTCCACTTT.